These 9 T cell receptor beta chains came from one sample sequenced in a study of radiotherapy plus CTLA-4 blockade in lung cancer. Libraries were prepared by immunoSEQ multiplex PCR; TCRdb keeps only in-frame clonotypes and omits some of them. The sample yields some 120,000 clones, around 84% seen once. The sample consisted of peripheral blood, taken from a patient treated with radiotherapy plus ipilimumab. These receptors were collected from a human donor with non-small cell lung cancer that progressed on radiotherapy plus ipilimumab. Some clones in this sample may be carry-over from other donors' samples.

The table lists this clone with a few counts. The chain couples TRBV19 to TRBJ2-7; no clear D. CDR3 length: 14 residues. Trimming removed 5 bases from V and 1 base from J, with 12 bases in between. Germline V gives CDR1 LNHDA, CDR2 SQIVND (reference sequence). CDR3 amino acids: CASSVQETSYEQYF. DNA of the CDR3: TGTGCCAGTAGTGTGCAGGAGACATCCTACGAGCAGTACTTC.

The genes are TRBV2 and TRBJ2-5; 11 bases agree with TRBD2. V was pared by 4 bases and J by 0 bases, with 4 bases of the junction left unmatched. Germline V gene lookup returns CDR1 SNHLY and CDR2 FYNNEI. The CDR3 runs 16 residues. CDR3 bases: TGTGCCAGCAGTGGGTTAGCGGGGGGGGACCAAGAGACCCAGTACTTC. It specifies CASSGLAGGDQETQYF.

V gene TRBV18 combines with J gene TRBJ2-2; D is undetermined. CDR1 is KGHSH, CDR2 LQKENI, per germline. The CDR3 extends over 14 amino acids. Trimming removed 3 bases from V and 1 base from J, with 6 bases in between. CDR3 amino acids: CASSPTLNTGELFF. In nucleotides, the CDR3 is TGTGCCAGCTCACCGACACTGAACACCGGGGAGCTGTTTTTT.

The J gene is TRBJ1-1, the V gene TRBV7-2; TRBD1 matches at 8 bases. The CDR3 covers 14 residues. After removal of 5 bases from V and 7 bases from J, the junction contained 9 bases not matched to a gene. CDR1 and CDR2 (germline): SGHTA, FQGNSA. CDR3 protein: CASSPRTGWGEAFF. CDR3 DNA sequence: TGTGCCAGCAGCCCTCGGACAGGGTGGGGTGAAGCTTTCTTT.

The V gene is TRBV7-9, the J gene TRBJ2-7; 10 bases match TRBD1. The length of the CDR3 is 16 residues. With 5 bases clipped from V and 6 bases from J, the junction kept 13 bases outside the gene matches. Germline V CDR1 and CDR2: SEHNR, FQNEAQ (reference sequence). CDR3 DNA: TGTGCCAGCAGCCGCGACGGGGGACAGGGGAGTCGCGAGCAGTACTTC. Translated, it gives CASSRDGGQGSREQYF.

V and J are TRBV6-6 and TRBJ2-1; D is unclear. The germline V gene has CDR1 MNHNY and CDR2 SVGAGI (reference sequence). Trimming removed 9 bases from V and 5 bases from J, with 11 bases in between. This CDR3 comprises 12 residues. The CDR3 DNA reads TGTGCCAGTGGAATAGGGAACAATGAGCAGTTCTTC. Translated, it gives CASGIGNNEQFF.

This clone was picked up many times. The rearrangement joins TRBV6-4 to TRBJ1-2, with 8 bases lining up with TRBD1. The germline V gene encodes CDR1 MRHNA and CDR2 SNTAGT. The V and J ends lost 11 bases and 2 bases, in that order; junction bases with no gene match: 4. The CDR3 has 12 amino acids. CDR3 sequence: CASGQGNYGYTF. CDR3 sequence (DNA): TGTGCCTCTGGACAGGGAAACTATGGCTACACCTTC.

The V and J genes are TRBV5-6 and TRBJ1-2; D is unclear. This CDR3 is built from 16 residues. Per the germline V gene, CDR1 is SGHDT and CDR2 is YYEEEE. Between the trimmed V and J ends, which lost 2 bases and 6 bases, there was a span of 20 bases. The CDR3 DNA reads TGTGCCAGCAGCTTCTACACACCGGTCCAACTTAATGGCTACACCTTC. This codes for CASSFYTPVQLNGYTF.

The rearrangement joins TRBV5-1 to TRBJ1-4, with unresolved D. The CDR3 runs to 16 residues. V lost 3 bases and J lost 7, with 19 bases in between. Germline V gene data show CDR1 as SGHRS and CDR2 as YFSETQ. The CDR3 loop is CASSSSPPGLGEKLFF. The CDR3 DNA follows: TGCGCCAGCAGCTCCTCCCCCCCGGGATTAGGTGAAAAACTGTTTTTT.